These 21 T cell receptor beta chains came from one sample sequenced in a study of identical twins. MiXCR, run by TCRdb on the 5' RACE reads, gives a single entry per CDR3 protein. The table records about 250,000 distinct CDR3 sequences, about 8.9% of them present only once. This same sample was also part of a study on yellow fever vaccine responses in identical twins.

Specimen: CD8+ T cells sorted from blood. Receptor source: a woman aged 18-29 years in good health.

This clonotype turned up a few times. This chain connects TRBV7-2 to TRBJ2-5, with 7 bases identical to TRBD2. Germline V CDR1 and CDR2: SGHTA, FQGNSA. The V segment lost 1 base and the J segment 1 base; nucleotides outside the gene matches: 3. The CDR3 loop spans 15 amino acids. This CDR3 reads CASSLGTRVQETQYF. DNA of the CDR3: TGTGCCAGCAGCTTAGGGACTAGGGTCCAAGAGACCCAGTACTTC.

This CDR3 reads CASSYPSWSSGTGELFF. The CDR3 DNA sequence: TGTGCCAGCAGTTACCCCTCCTGGTCTAGCGGCACCGGGGAGCTGTTTTTT. The V call is TRBV6-2 or TRBV6-3, the J call TRBJ2-2; 7 bases agree with TRBD2. V lost 2 bases and J lost 4; bases outside the gene matches: 10. The CDR3 covers 17 residues. From germline, CDR1 is MNHEY and CDR2 SVGEGT.

This chain connects TRBV7-9 to TRBJ2-3, with D possibly being TRBD2 (5 bases). There are 16 residues in the CDR3. Trimming left V 3 bases short and J 4 bases short, with 17 bases between. Per the germline V gene, CDR1 is SEHNR and CDR2 is FQNEAQ (reference sequence). This CDR3 is CASSFELAIIADTQYF. The CDR3 DNA reads TGTGCCAGCAGCTTTGAGCTAGCCATAATAGCAGATACGCAGTATTTT.

This clonotype was found a few times. The chain uses TRBV29-1 and TRBJ2-3; D is perhaps TRBD2 (6 bases). The CDR3 sequence is 13 residues long. From germline, CDR1 is SQVTM and CDR2 ANQGSEA. V lost 1 base and J lost 4, with 9 bases in between. The CDR3 region is CSVEGAGPDTQYF. The DNA for the CDR3 is TGCAGCGTTGAAGGGGCGGGGCCAGATACGCAGTATTTT.

This clonotype was recorded many times. The chain uses TRBV6-2 or TRBV6-3 and TRBJ1-1; no firm D call. Germline CDR1 reads MNHEY; CDR2 reads SVGEGT. V was pared by 2 bases and J by 4 bases, with 17 bases between. The CDR3 extends over 16 amino acids. CDR3 nucleotides: TGTGCCAGCAGTTACCGACACGCGGTAGGGATCACTGAAGCTTTCTTT. Translation gives CASSYRHAVGITEAFF.

CDR3 coding DNA: TGCAGTGCTGGCCTACGACGGCTGCTACAGGGGGTCGAGCAGTACTTC. It specifies CSAGLRRLLQGVEQYF. The rearrangement uses TRBV20-1 and TRBJ2-7; 8 nucleotides match TRBD1. J gave up 6 bases and V 5 bases, and 18 bases lay outside the gene matches. CDR1 DFQATT and CDR2 SNEGSKA come from the germline V gene (reference sequence). The CDR3 is 16 amino acids.

In this sample, this clonotype turned up a few times. V and J are TRBV7-9 and TRBJ1-2; 7 positions match TRBD1. Germline assignment: CDR1 SEHNR and CDR2 FQNEAQ (reference sequence). This CDR3 is built from 14 residues. The junction had 6 bases not matched to a gene; V was cut back by 4 bases and J by 4 bases. The DNA for the CDR3 is TGTGCCAGCAGCTCAGGACAGGATAGCTATGGCTACACCTTC. Translating it yields CASSSGQDSYGYTF. Looking up the rest from reference TRBV7-9 and TRBJ1-2 gives the full variable domain: DTGVSQNPRHKITKRGQNVTFRCDPISEHNRLYWYRQTLGQGPEFLTYFQNEAQLEKSRLLSDRFSAERPKGSFSTLEIQRTEQGDSAMYLCASSSGQDSYGYTFGSGTRLTVV.

In regard to this clonotype: A much bigger clone sits one base away, suggesting this may be a read error. The rearrangement uses TRBV4-2 and TRBJ2-5, with D possibly matching TRBD2 (5 bases). The CDR3 is 16 amino acids. V lost 0 bases to trimming and J lost 9 bases, with 20 bases between them. CDR1 and CDR2 from the germline V gene are LGHNA and YNFKEQ. The CDR3 region is CASSQEGAGTVEAQYF. The CDR3 coding sequence is TGTGCCAGCAGCCAAGAAGGCGCGGGCACCGTGGAGGCCCAGTACTTC.

The chain employs TRBV4-3 and TRBJ2-3, with 11 bases identical to TRBD2. CDR3 length: 17 residues. V lost 0 bases, J lost 4 bases, and 6 bases stayed unmatched. Germline V lookup: CDR1 LGHNA, CDR2 YSLEER. DNA for the CDR3: TGCGCCAGCAGCCAAGATATGACTAGCGGGATGGCAGATACGCAGTATTTT. It codes for CASSQDMTSGMADTQYF.

This clonotype came up many times. DNA of the CDR3: TGTGCCAGCAGTGACTCAGAGACTAGGAATTACAATGAGCAGTTCTTC. Translation gives CASSDSETRNYNEQFF. The chain employs TRBV6-4 and TRBJ2-1, with D maybe TRBD2 (6 bases). V was cut by 0 bases and J by 4 bases, with 13 bases left in between. This CDR3 spans 16 amino acids. The germline gives CDR1 MRHNA, CDR2 SNTAGT.

In this sample, this clonotype turned up many times. The rearrangement uses TRBV28 and TRBJ2-3, with TRBD2 identical over 10 bases. Looked up from germline, CDR1 is MDHEN and CDR2 is SYDVKM. With V trimmed by 5 bases and J by 5 bases, 10 bases remained unmatched. The CDR3 is 16 residues long. CDR3 coding DNA: TGTGCCAGCAGTCCCAGCGGGGGGGCCCATCAAGATACGCAGTATTTT. Protein: CASSPSGGAHQDTQYF.

The rearrangement links TRBV3-1 to TRBJ2-2; 7 bases align to TRBD1. V shed 8 bases, J shed 4 bases, and the junction held 22 bases outside the gene matches. CDR3 length equals 19 residues. Germline CDR1 is LGHDT and CDR2 is YNNKEL (reference sequence). The DNA of the CDR3 is TGTGCCAGCTGTTTAGTGTACCGGGACAGCCCACGGGGCACCGGGGAGCTGTTTTTT. This encodes CASCLVYRDSPRGTGELFF.

This clonotype was picked up a small number of times. The CDR3 DNA follows: TGTGCCAGCAGCCAAGACCGGGAGGTGAGGAACAATGAGCAGTTCTTC. Amino acid sequence: CASSQDREVRNNEQFF. The chain recombines TRBV14 with TRBJ2-1, with 7 bases identical to TRBD2. V dropped 0 bases and J dropped 5; count of bases not matched to a gene: 7. CDR1 and CDR2 (germline): SGHDN, FVKESK. The CDR3 has 16 residues. Full variable domain (outside the CDR3, taken from reference TRBV14 and TRBJ2-1): EAGVTQFPSHSVIEKGQTVTLRCDPISGHDNLYWYRRVMGKEIKFLLHFVKESKQDESGMPNNRFLAERTGGTYSTLKVQPAELEDSGVYFCASSQDREVRNNEQFFGPGTRLTVL.

In its sample, this clonotype was seen many times. The rearrangement links TRBV12-3 or TRBV12-4 to TRBJ2-3; D is uncertain. V gave up 10 bases and J gave up 11 bases, with 22 bases separating them. The CDR3 runs 13 residues. The DNA of the CDR3 is TGTGCCATTGCTCCCCTCCCGGAGAGAAAGCAGTATTTT. As protein: CAIAPLPERKQYF.

This clonotype has only a few counts. The gene calls are TRBV12-3 or TRBV12-4 and TRBJ2-4; D remains unclear. The CDR3 extends over 16 amino acids. V was shortened by 2 bases and J by 0 bases, with 11 bases between the two germline ends. The CDR3 nucleotides are TGTGCCAGCAGTTTACCCCTGACGTTAGCCAAAAACATTCAGTACTTC. It translates to CASSLPLTLAKNIQYF.

This clonotype was seen at least ten times. The chain couples TRBV10-3 to TRBJ2-3, with D maybe TRBD1 (6 bases). Looked up from germline, CDR1 is ENHRY and CDR2 is SYGVKD. Trimming took 5 bases from V and 13 from J, leaving 19 bases between them. The CDR3 is made up of 13 amino acids. CDR3 region: CAISRDTIPTEYF. CDR3 DNA: TGTGCCATCAGTAGGGACACAATACCGACAGAGTATTTT.

The chain is built from TRBV20-1 and TRBJ2-5; D possibly corresponds to TRBD2 (5 bases). The CDR3 has 15 residues. Germline V lookup: CDR1 DFQATT, CDR2 SNEGSKA (reference sequence). V dropped 3 bases and J dropped 1 base, with 15 bases sitting between them. The CDR3 sequence is CSASSGEDFQETQYF. CDR3 coding DNA: TGCAGTGCTAGTTCCGGGGAAGACTTCCAAGAGACCCAGTACTTC.

There are many counts of this clonotype. The chain joins TRBV28 to TRBJ2-7; D may be TRBD1 or TRBD2 (5 bases each). CDR1 is MDHEN and CDR2 is SYDVKM in the germline V gene. The CDR3 loop spans 17 amino acids. V lost 5 bases and J lost 1, with 21 bases in between. The CDR3 protein is CASSAGTPAEASYEQYF. For the CDR3, the DNA is TGTGCCAGCAGTGCCGGGACCCCGGCTGAAGCTTCCTACGAGCAGTACTTC.

The chain joins TRBV12-3 or TRBV12-4 to TRBJ2-2, with no clear D. V was shortened by 6 bases and J by 3 bases, with 14 bases between the two germline ends. The length of the CDR3 is 15 residues. CDR3 residues: CASSSPLRDTGELFF. Written as DNA, the CDR3 is TGTGCCAGCAGCTCACCCCTCCGGGACACCGGGGAGCTGTTTTTT.

This chain joins TRBV6-1 and TRBJ2-2; 7 bases align to TRBD1. Trimming at V came to 7 bases and at J to 5 bases, leaving 13 bases not matched to a gene. The V gene's germline CDR1 is MNHNS and CDR2 SASEGT. The CDR3 covers 16 residues. CDR3 sequence (DNA): TGTGCCAGCACCATCTTCGGGACAGTAGTTACCGGGGAGCTGTTTTTT. Its protein product is CASTIFGTVVTGELFF.

This clonotype has a count of ten or more. The chain uses TRBV5-6 and TRBJ2-1; D might be TRBD1 (6 bases). V was clipped by 4 bases and J by 7 bases, with 15 bases between them. This CDR3 comprises 14 residues. From germline, CDR1 is SGHDT and CDR2 YYEEEE. The CDR3 sequence is CASSLRGQNNEQFF. The CDR3 nucleotides read TGTGCCAGCAGCCTCCGAGGACAGAATAATGAGCAGTTCTTC.